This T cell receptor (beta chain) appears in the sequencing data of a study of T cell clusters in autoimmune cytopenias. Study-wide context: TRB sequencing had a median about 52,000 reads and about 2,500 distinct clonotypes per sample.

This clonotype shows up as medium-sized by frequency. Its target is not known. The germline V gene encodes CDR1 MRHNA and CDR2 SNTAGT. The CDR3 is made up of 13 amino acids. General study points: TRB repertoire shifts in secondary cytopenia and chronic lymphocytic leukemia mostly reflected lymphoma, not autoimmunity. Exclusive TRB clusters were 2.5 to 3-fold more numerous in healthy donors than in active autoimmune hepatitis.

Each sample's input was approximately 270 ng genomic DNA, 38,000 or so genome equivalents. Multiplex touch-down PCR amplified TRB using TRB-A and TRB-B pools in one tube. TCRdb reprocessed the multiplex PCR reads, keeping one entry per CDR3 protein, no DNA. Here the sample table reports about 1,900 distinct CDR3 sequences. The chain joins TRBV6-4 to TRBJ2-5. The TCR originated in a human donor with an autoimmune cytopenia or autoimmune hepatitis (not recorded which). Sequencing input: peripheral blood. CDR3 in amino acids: CASSRETQETQYF.